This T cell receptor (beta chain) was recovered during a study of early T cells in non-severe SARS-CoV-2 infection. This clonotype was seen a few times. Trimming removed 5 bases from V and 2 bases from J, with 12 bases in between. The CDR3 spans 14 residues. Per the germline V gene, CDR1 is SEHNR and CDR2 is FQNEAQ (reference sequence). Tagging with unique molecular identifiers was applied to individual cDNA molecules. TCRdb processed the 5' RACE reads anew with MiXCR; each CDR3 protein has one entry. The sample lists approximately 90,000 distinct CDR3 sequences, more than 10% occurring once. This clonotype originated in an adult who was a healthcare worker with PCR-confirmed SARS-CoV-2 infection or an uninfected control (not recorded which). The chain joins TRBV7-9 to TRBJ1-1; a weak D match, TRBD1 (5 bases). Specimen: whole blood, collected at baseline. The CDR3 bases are TGTGCCAGCAGCCCTATTTGGGGCAACACTGAAGCTTTCTTT. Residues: CASSPIWGNTEAFF.